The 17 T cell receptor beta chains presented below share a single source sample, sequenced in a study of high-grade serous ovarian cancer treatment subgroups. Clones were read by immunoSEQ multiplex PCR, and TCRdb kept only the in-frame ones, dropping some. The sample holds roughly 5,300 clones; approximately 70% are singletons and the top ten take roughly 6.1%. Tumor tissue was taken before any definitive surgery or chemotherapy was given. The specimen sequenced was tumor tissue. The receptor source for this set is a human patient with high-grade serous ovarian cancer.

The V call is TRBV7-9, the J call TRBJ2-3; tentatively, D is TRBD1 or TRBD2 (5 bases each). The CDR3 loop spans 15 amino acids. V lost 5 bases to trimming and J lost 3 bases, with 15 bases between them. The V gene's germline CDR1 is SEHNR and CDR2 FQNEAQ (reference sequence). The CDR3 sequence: CASSPMNWGTDTQYF. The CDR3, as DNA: TGTGCCAGCAGCCCCATGAATTGGGGGACAGATACGCAGTATTTT. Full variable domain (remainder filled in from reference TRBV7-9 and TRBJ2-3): DTGVSQNPRHKITKRGQNVTFRCDPISEHNRLYWYRQTLGQGPEFLTYFQNEAQLEKSRLLSDRFSAERPKGSFSTLEIQRTEQGDSAMYLCASSPMNWGTDTQYFGPGTRLTVL.

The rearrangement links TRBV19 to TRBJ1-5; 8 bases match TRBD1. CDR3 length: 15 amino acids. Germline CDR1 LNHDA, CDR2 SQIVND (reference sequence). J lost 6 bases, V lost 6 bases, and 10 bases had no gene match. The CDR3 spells CASRGDRLRSQPQHF. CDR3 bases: TGTGCCAGTAGAGGGGACAGGCTTCGTAGTCAGCCCCAGCATTTT.

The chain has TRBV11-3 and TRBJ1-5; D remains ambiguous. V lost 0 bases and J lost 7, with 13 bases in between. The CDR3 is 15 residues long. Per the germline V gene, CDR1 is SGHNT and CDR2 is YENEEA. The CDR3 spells CASSLEGRYGQPQHF. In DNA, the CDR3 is TGTGCCAGCAGCTTAGAGGGCAGGTACGGCCAGCCCCAGCATTTT.

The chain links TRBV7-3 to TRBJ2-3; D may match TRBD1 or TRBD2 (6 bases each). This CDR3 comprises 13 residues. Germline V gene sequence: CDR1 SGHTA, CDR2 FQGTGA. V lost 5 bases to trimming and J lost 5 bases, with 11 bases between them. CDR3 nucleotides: TGTGCCAGCAGCCCCGGGGGCGGAGATACGCAGTATTTT. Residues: CASSPGGGDTQYF.

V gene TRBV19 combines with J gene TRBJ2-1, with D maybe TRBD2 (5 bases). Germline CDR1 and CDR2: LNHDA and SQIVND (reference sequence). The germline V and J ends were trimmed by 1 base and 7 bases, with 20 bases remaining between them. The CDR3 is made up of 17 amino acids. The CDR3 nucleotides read TGTGCCAGTAGTATAGGGATAGGGAGCCCCGCCGGAAATGAGCAGTTCTTC. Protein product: CASSIGIGSPAGNEQFF. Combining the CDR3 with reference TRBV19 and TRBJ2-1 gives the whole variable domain DGGITQSPKYLFRKEGQNVTLSCEQNLNHDAMYWYRQDPGQGLRLIYYSQIVNDFQKGDIAEGYSVSREKKESFPLTVTSAQKNPTAFYLCASSIGIGSPAGNEQFFGPGTRLTVL.

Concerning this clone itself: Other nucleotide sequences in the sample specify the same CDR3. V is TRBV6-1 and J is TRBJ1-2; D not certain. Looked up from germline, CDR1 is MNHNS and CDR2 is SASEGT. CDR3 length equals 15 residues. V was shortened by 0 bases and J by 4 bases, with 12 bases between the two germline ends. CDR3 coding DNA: TGTGCCAGCAGTGAAGCGCCAGTCCCAACCTATGGCTACACCTTC. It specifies CASSEAPVPTYGYTF.

The DNA of the CDR3 is TGTGCCAGCAGCCAAGATCGGGGGGTAGAGACCCAGTACTTC. Amino acids: CASSQDRGVETQYF. V and J are TRBV4-2 and TRBJ2-5, with 7 bases identical to TRBD2. V was pared by 0 bases and J by 4 bases, with 2 bases of the junction left unmatched. Germline-derived CDR1 and CDR2 are LGHNA and YNFKEQ. The CDR3 runs to 14 residues.

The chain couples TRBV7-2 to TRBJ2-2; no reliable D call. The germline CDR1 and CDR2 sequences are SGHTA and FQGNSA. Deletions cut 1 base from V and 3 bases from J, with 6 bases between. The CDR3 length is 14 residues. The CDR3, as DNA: TGTGCCAGCAGCTTAGGTTTTGACACCGGGGAGCTGTTTTTT. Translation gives CASSLGFDTGELFF.

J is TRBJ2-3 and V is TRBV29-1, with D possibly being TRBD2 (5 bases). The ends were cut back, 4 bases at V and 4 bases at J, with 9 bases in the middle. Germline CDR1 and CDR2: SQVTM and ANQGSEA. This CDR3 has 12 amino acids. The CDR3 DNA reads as TGCAGCGTTGCTGCGGGTCCAGATACGCAGTATTTT. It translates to CSVAAGPDTQYF.

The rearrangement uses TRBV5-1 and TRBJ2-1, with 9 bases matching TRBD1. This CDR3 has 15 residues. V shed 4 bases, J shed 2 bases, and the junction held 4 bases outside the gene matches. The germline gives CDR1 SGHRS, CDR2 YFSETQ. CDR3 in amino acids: CASSIGQGTYNEQFF. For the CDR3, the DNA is TGCGCCAGCAGCATAGGACAGGGGACCTACAATGAGCAGTTCTTC.

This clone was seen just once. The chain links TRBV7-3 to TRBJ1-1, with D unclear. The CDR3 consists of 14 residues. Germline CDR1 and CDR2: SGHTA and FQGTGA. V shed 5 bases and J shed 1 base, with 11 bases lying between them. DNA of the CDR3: TGTGCCAGCAGCCCCGGACCGTCGAACACTGAAGCTTTCTTT. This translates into CASSPGPSNTEAFF.

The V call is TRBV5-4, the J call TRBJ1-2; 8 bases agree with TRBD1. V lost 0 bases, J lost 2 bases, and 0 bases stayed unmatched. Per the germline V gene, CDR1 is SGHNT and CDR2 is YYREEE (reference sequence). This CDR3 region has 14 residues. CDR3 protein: CASSLDRGNYGYTF. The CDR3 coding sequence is TGTGCCAGCAGCTTGGACAGGGGGAACTATGGCTACACCTTC.

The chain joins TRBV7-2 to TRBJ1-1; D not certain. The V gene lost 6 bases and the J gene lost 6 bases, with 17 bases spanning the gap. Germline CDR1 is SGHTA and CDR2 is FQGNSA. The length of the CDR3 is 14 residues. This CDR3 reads CASSFSRPISEAFF. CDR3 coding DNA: TGTGCCAGCAGTTTTTCCCGCCCCATTTCTGAAGCTTTCTTT.

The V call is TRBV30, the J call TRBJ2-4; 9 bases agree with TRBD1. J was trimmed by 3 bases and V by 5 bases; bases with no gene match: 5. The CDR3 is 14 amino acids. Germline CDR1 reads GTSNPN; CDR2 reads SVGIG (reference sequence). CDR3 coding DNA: TGTGCCTGGGGAACAGGGGGCAGCAAAAACATTCAGTACTTC. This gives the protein CAWGTGGSKNIQYF.

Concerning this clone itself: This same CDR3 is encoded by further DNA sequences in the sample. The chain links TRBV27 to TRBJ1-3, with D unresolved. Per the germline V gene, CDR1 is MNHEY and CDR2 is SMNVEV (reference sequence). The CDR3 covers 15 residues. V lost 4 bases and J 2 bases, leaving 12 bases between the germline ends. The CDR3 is CASSSPGLTGNTIYF. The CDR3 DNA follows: TGTGCCAGCAGTTCGCCGGGCCTAACTGGAAACACCATATATTTT.

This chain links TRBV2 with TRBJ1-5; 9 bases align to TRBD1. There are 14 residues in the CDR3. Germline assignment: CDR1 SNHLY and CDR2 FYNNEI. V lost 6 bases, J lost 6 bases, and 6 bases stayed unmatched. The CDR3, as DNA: TGTGCCAGCAGAGAAACAGGGGGCATTCAGCCCCAGCATTTT. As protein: CASRETGGIQPQHF.

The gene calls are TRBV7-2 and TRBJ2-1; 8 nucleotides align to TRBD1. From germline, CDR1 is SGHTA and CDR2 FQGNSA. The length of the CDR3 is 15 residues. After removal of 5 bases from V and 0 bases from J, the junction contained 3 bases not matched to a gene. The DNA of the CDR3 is TGTGCCAGCAGCGCGGGGACAGGCTCCTACAATGAGCAGTTCTTC. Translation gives CASSAGTGSYNEQFF.